One and the same sample provided the 23 T cell receptor beta chains below, sequenced in a study of OX40 agonist ivuxolimab in advanced cancers. Clones were sequenced by immunoSEQ multiplex PCR, and TCRdb holds only the in-frame ones, with some missing. The sample shows about 110,000 clones, about nine tenths of them seen only once. Sequencing used CD4+ or CD8+ T cells sorted from blood, obtained in a trial of the OX40 agonist ivuxolimab. The receptors shown here come from an adult with an advanced solid tumor such as melanoma, head and neck, liver or kidney cancer.

The rearrangement joins TRBV28 to TRBJ1-2; D call uncertain. CDR1 and CDR2 (germline): MDHEN, SYDVKM. V was clipped by 4 bases and J by 5 bases, with 5 bases between them. The CDR3 sequence is 11 residues long. In DNA form, the CDR3 reads TGTGCCAGCAGTTCCGCGTATGGCTACACCTTC. It specifies CASSSAYGYTF.

The chain couples TRBV4-3 to TRBJ2-7; D is unclear. The germline V gene encodes CDR1 LGHNA and CDR2 YSLEER. This CDR3 region has 15 residues. V was shortened by 4 bases and J by 2 bases, with 15 bases between the two germline ends. Here the CDR3 reads CASSLNADGPYEQYF. CDR3 DNA sequence: TGCGCCAGCAGCCTAAACGCCGACGGTCCCTACGAGCAGTACTTC.

The rearrangement links TRBV30 to TRBJ2-7; TRBD2 agrees at 8 bases. There are 14 residues in the CDR3. CDR1 is GTSNPN and CDR2 is SVGIG in the germline V gene (reference sequence). Unmatched junction bases numbered 6, after V lost 2 bases and J lost 3 bases. This chain's CDR3 is CAWSPGTSIYEQYF. CDR3 bases: TGTGCCTGGAGTCCTGGGACTAGTATCTACGAGCAGTACTTC.

The chain is built from TRBV2 and TRBJ2-7; D unclear. This CDR3 region has 11 residues. V was pared by 5 bases and J by 5 bases, with 7 bases between. Germline CDR1 reads SNHLY; CDR2 reads FYNNEI. The CDR3 sequence is CASSLSDEQYF. In DNA, the CDR3 is TGTGCCAGCAGTCTCTCAGACGAGCAGTACTTC.

The genes are TRBV7-2 and TRBJ1-3; no definite D call. The V gene lost 1 base and the J gene lost 0 bases, with 10 bases spanning the gap. The CDR3 loop spans 16 amino acids. Germline values: CDR1 SGHTA, CDR2 FQGNSA. The CDR3, as DNA: TGTGCCAGCAGCTTAGTTTTTGCTTACTCTGGAAACACCATATATTTT. This sequence encodes CASSLVFAYSGNTIYF. Combining the CDR3 with reference TRBV7-2 and TRBJ1-3 gives the whole variable domain GAGVSQSPSNKVTEKGKDVELRCDPISGHTALYWYRQSLGQGLEFLIYFQGNSAPDKSGLPSDRFSAERTGGSVSTLTIQRTQQEDSAVYLCASSLVFAYSGNTIYFGEGSWLTVV.

On this clone itself: One end of the junction does not line up with germline, which may come from a read error. V usage is TRBV7-7 and J usage is TRBJ2-1; 11 bases are shared with TRBD2. The CDR3 contains 13 residues. The germline V gene encodes CDR1 SSHAT and CDR2 FNYEAQ (reference sequence). As DNA, the CDR3 is TGTGCTAGCAGCACTAGCGGGGGAAATGAGCAGTTCTTC. This translates into CASSTSGGNEQFF.

The V gene is TRBV7-2, the J gene TRBJ2-1; 8 positions agree with TRBD2. The CDR3 runs 15 residues. With 1 base clipped from V and 2 bases from J, the junction kept 1 base outside the gene matches. In germline, CDR1 is SGHTA, CDR2 FQGNSA. CDR3 protein: CASSLGGGPYNEQFF. CDR3 in DNA: TGTGCCAGCAGCTTAGGCGGGGGGCCCTACAATGAGCAGTTCTTC.

The chain joins TRBV30 to TRBJ1-5; 12 bases fit TRBD1. With 5 bases clipped from V and 4 bases from J, the junction kept 6 bases outside the gene matches. Per the germline V gene, CDR1 is GTSNPN and CDR2 is SVGIG (reference sequence). The CDR3 totals 15 residues. DNA of the CDR3: TGTGCCTGGTCGGGACAGGGGGCTGGGAATCAGCCCCAGCATTTT. Its protein product is CAWSGQGAGNQPQHF.

This chain connects TRBV5-8 to TRBJ1-2, with 9 bases matching TRBD1. CDR3 size: 14 residues. J lost 6 bases, V lost 0 bases, and 3 bases had no gene match. Germline V CDR1 and CDR2: SGHTS, YDEGEE. The DNA for the CDR3 is TGTGCCAGCAGCTTGGGTACAGGGGGCCATGGCTACACCTTC. Its translation is CASSLGTGGHGYTF.

This sequence joins TRBV14 and TRBJ1-4; TRBD1 agrees at 8 bases. Trimming took 0 bases from V and 7 from J; bases not matched to a gene: 7. The CDR3 spans 16 residues. Germline-derived CDR1 and CDR2 are SGHDN and FVKESK. CDR3 bases: TGTGCCAGCAGCCAAGATCAGACAGGGGAACGTGAAAAACTGTTTTTT. Translation gives CASSQDQTGEREKLFF.

J is TRBJ2-5 and V is TRBV28; D not resolved. The CDR3 spans 10 residues. The V and J ends lost 8 bases and 2 bases respectively, with 3 bases between them. Germline assignment: CDR1 MDHEN and CDR2 SYDVKM. The DNA of the CDR3 is TGTGCCAGCCGTCAAGAGACCCAGTACTTC. This encodes CASRQETQYF.

The CDR3 loop is CASSSEGLYEQYF. The CDR3 nucleotides are TGTGCCAGCAGCTCCGAGGGCCTCTACGAGCAGTACTTC. The V and J genes are TRBV7-2 and TRBJ2-7; D possibly corresponds to TRBD2 (5 bases). V dropped 4 bases and J dropped 3 bases, with 10 bases sitting between them. The CDR3 runs 13 residues. Germline values: CDR1 SGHTA, CDR2 FQGNSA.

This clone showed up just once. Written as DNA, the CDR3 is TGTGCCAGCAGCACCCGACTCACAAGCGGGGGAACCTACAATGAGCAGTTCTTC. It translates to CASSTRLTSGGTYNEQFF. V and J are TRBV7-9 and TRBJ2-1; TRBD2 matches at 8 bases. V gave up 5 bases and J gave up 2 bases; unmatched junction bases: 14. CDR3 length: 18 residues. Per germline, CDR1 SEHNR and CDR2 FQNEAQ (reference sequence).

The CDR3 DNA reads TGTGCCAGCAGCCCCCGGACAGGGAGTTACAATCAGCCCCAGCATTTT. Residues: CASSPRTGSYNQPQHF. The chain combines TRBV27 with TRBJ1-5, with TRBD1 identical over 8 bases. Germline CDR1 MNHEY, CDR2 SMNVEV (reference sequence). This CDR3 contains 16 residues. V lost 6 bases, J lost 3 bases, and 10 bases stayed unmatched.

V gene TRBV27 combines with J gene TRBJ1-3; 7 bases are a match to TRBD1. CDR3 size: 16 residues. The V gene's germline CDR1 is MNHEY and CDR2 SMNVEV (reference sequence). Unmatched junction bases numbered 12, after V lost 8 bases and J lost 2 bases. CDR3 region: CASGQGVPLTGNTIYF. The CDR3 nucleotides are TGTGCCAGCGGCCAGGGGGTCCCTCTAACTGGAAACACCATATATTTT.

V usage is TRBV5-8 and J usage is TRBJ2-3, with D maybe TRBD2 (6 bases). This CDR3 has 12 residues. Germline V gene data show CDR1 as SGHTS and CDR2 as YDEGEE. V lost 4 bases and J lost 10, with 13 bases in between. The CDR3 bases are TGTGCCAGCAGCCCTCAGGAGCGGGCGCAGTATTTT. It yields the protein CASSPQERAQYF.

The chain combines TRBV2 with TRBJ1-5; the D gene is possibly TRBD1 (6 bases). Trimming took 8 bases from V and 2 from J, leaving 16 bases between them. Germline assignment: CDR1 SNHLY and CDR2 FYNNEI. The length of the CDR3 is 15 residues. CDR3 amino acids: CASEIQGRGNQPQHF. The CDR3 DNA sequence: TGTGCCAGCGAGATACAGGGTAGGGGCAATCAGCCCCAGCATTTT.

V usage is TRBV6-5 and J usage is TRBJ2-7, with D perhaps assigned TRBD1 or TRBD2 (5 bases each). The CDR3 sequence is 14 residues long. The V gene lost 6 bases and the J gene lost 12 bases, with 24 bases spanning the gap. CDR1 is MNHEY, CDR2 SVGAGI, per germline. The CDR3 region is CASSPPGPLSFLYF. The DNA of the CDR3 is TGTGCCAGCAGCCCTCCGGGACCCCTATCGTTTCTGTACTTC.

The chain joins TRBV18 to TRBJ2-1, with no clear D. The CDR3 length is 11 residues. Germline CDR1 is KGHSH and CDR2 is LQKENI. Trimming removed 2 bases from V and 7 bases from J, with 3 bases in between. In DNA, the CDR3 is TGTGCCAGCTCACCAGAGAATGAGCAGTTCTTC. Translating it yields CASSPENEQFF.

CDR3 in amino acids: CASSLGQGRNEKLFF. CDR3 DNA sequence: TGCGCCAGCAGCCTGGGACAGGGAAGGAATGAAAAACTGTTTTTT. The genes are TRBV4-1 and TRBJ1-4, with 9 bases matching TRBD1. The CDR3 contains 15 residues. V trimming: 4 bases; J trimming: 5 bases; junction bases outside the gene matches: 5. The V gene's germline CDR1 is MGHRA and CDR2 YSYEKL.

This sequence joins TRBV30 and TRBJ1-4; possibly TRBD1 for D (6 bases). From germline, CDR1 is GTSNPN and CDR2 SVGIG (reference sequence). The germline V and J ends were trimmed by 2 bases and 11 bases, with 27 bases remaining between them. This CDR3 has 17 amino acids. The CDR3 nucleotides are TGTGCCTGGAGTACCGGGGGCCAGGGGTTATTGGGCGCGAAACTGTTTTTT. Amino acids: CAWSTGGQGLLGAKLFF. Together with reference TRBV30 and TRBJ1-4, the CDR3 gives the full variable domain: SQTIHQWPATLVQPVGSPLSLECTVEGTSNPNLYWYRQAAGRGLQLLFYSVGIGQISSEVPQNLSASRPQDRQFILSSKKLLLSDSGFYLCAWSTGGQGLLGAKLFFGSGTQLSVL.

The chain recombines TRBV5-1 with TRBJ2-1, with D possibly TRBD2 on 5 matching bases. CDR3 size: 13 residues. V lost 6 bases and J 5 bases, leaving 12 bases between the germline ends. Germline lookup yields CDR1 SGHRS and CDR2 YFSETQ. This chain's CDR3 is CASTSYSDNEQFF. The CDR3 DNA is TGCGCCAGCACTAGCTATTCAGACAATGAGCAGTTCTTC.

The chain has TRBV7-2 and TRBJ1-4, with TRBD1 matching over 8 bases. Germline CDR1 reads SGHTA; CDR2 reads FQGNSA. The V segment lost 3 bases and the J segment 8 bases; nucleotides outside the gene matches: 5. There are 14 residues in the CDR3. DNA of the CDR3: TGTGCCAGCAGCTTCCAGGGGGCAGGAGAAAAACTGTTTTTT. Residues: CASSFQGAGEKLFF.